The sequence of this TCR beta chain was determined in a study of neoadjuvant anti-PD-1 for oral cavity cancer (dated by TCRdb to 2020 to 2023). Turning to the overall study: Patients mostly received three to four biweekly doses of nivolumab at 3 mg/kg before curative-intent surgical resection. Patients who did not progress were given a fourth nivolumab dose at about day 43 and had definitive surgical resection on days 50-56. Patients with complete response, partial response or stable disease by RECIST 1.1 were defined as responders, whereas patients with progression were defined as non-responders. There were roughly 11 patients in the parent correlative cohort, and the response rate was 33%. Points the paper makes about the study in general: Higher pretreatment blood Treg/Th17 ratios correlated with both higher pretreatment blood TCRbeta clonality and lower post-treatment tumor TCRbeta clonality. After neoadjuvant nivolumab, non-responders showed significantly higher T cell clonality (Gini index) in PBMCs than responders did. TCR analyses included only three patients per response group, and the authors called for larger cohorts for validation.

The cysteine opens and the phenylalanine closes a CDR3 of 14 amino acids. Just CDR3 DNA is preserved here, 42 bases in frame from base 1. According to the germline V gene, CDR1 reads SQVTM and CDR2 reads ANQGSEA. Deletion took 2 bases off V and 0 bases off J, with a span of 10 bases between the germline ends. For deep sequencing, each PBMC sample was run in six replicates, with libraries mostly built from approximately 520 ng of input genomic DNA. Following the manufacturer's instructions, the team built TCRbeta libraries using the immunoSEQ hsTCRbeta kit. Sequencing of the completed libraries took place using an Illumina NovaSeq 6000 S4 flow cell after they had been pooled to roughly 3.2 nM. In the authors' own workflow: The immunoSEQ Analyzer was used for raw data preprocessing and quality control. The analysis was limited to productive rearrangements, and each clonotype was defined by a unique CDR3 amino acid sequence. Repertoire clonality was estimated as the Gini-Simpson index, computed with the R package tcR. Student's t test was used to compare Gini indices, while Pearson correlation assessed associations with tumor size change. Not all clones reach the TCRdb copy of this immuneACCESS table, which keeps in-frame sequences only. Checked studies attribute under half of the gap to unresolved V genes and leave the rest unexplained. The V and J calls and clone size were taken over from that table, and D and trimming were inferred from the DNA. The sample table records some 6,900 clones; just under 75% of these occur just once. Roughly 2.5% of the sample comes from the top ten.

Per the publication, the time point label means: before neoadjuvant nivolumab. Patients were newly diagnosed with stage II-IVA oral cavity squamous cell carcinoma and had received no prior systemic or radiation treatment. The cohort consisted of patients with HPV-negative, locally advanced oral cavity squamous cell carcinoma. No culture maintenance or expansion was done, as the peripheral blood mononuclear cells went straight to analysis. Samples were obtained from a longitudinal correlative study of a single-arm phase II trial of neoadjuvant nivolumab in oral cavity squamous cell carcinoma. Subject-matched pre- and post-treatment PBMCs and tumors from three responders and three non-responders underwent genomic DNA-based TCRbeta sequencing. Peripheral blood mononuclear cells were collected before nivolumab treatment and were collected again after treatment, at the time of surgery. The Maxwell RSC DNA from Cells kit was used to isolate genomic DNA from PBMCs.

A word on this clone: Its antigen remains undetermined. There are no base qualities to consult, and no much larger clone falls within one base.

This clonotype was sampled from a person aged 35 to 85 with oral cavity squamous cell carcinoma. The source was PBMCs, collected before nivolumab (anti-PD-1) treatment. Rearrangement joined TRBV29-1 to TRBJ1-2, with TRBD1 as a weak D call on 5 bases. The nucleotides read TGCAGCGTTGAATTAGGGACCTCTAACTATGGCTACACCTTC. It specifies CSVELGTSNYGYTF.